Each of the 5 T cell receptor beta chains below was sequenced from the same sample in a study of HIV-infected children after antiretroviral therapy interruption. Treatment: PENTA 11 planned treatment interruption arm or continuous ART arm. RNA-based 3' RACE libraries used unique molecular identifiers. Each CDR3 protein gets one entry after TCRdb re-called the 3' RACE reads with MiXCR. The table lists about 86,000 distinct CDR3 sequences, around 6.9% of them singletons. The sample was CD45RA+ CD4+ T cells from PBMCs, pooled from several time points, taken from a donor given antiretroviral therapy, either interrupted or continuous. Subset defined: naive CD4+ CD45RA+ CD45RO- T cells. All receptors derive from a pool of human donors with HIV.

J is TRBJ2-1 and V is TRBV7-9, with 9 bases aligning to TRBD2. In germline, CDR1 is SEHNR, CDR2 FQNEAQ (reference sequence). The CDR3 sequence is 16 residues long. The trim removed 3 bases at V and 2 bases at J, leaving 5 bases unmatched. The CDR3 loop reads CASSFRSGRTYNEQFF. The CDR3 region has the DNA TGTGCCAGCAGCTTCAGGAGCGGGAGGACCTACAATGAGCAGTTCTTC.

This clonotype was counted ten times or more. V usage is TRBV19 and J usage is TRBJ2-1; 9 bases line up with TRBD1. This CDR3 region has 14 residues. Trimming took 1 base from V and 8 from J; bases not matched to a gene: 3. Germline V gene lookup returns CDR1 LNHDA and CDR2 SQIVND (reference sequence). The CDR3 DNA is TGTGCCAGTAGTATAGTAACAGGGGGCCATGAGCAGTTCTTC. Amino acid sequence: CASSIVTGGHEQFF.

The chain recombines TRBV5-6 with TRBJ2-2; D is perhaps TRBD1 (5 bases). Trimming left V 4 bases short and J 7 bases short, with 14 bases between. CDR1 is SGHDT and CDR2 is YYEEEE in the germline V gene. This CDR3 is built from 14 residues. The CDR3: CASSPPQGVGELFF. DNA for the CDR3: TGTGCCAGCAGCCCGCCCCAGGGCGTCGGGGAGCTGTTTTTT.

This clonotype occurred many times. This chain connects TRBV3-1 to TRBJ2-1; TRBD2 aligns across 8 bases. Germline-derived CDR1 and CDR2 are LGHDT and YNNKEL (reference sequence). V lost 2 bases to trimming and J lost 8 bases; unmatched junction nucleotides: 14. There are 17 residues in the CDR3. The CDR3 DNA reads TGTGCCAGCAGCCAACTACAGGGTAGCGGGAAGGTTCATGAGCAGTTCTTC. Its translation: CASSQLQGSGKVHEQFF.

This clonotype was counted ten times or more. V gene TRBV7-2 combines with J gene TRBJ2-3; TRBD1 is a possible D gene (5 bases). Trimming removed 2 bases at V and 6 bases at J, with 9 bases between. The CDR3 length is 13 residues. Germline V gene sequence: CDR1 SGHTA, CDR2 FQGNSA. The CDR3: CASSLLGADTQYF. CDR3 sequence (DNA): TGTGCCAGCAGCTTATTAGGGGCGGATACGCAGTATTTT.